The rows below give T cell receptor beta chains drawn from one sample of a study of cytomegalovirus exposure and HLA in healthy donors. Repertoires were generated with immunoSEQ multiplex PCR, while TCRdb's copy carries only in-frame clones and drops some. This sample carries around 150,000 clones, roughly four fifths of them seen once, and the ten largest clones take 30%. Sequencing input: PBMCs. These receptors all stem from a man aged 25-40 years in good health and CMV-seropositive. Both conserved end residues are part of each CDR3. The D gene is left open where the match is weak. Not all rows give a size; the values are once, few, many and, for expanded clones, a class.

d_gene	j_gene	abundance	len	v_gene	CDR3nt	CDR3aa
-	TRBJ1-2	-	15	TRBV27	TGTGCCAGCAGTTTATCAGGGACTGCTAACTATGGCTACACCTTC	CASSLSGTANYGYTF
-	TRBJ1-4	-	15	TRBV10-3	TGTGCCATCAGCGGTTACACAGGGACTAATGAAAAACTGTTTTTT	CAISGYTGTNEKLFF
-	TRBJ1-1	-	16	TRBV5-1	TGCGCCAGCAGCTTGGATGGTTCGACAGGGAACACTGAAGCTTTCTTT	CASSLDGSTGNTEAFF
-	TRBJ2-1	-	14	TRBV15	TGTGCCACCAGCAGAGATGAGGTACATGGGGCCCAGTTCTTC	CATSRDEVHGAQFF
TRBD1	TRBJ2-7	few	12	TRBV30	TGTGCCTGTACACAGGGGGCTTTAGAGCAGTACTTC	CACTQGALEQYF
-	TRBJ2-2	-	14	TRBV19	TGTGCCAGTAGGAGAAGCCCTAACACCGGGGAGCTGTTTTTT	CASRRSPNTGELFF
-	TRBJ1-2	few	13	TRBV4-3	TGCGCCAGCAGCCAAGCGCGTAACTATGGCTACACCTTC	CASSQARNYGYTF
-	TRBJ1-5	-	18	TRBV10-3	TGTGCCATCAGTGCTACCGGAGTAGGAGCGATTAGCAATCAGCCCCAGCATTTT	CAISATGVGAISNQPQHF
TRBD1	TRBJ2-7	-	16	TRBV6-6	TGTGCCAGCAGTTACTCCCCAGCCGGGACAGGATACGAGCAGTACTTC	CASSYSPAGTGYEQYF
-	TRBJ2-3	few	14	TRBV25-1	TGTGCCAGCAGTGACTATCGGGGCACAGATACGCAGTATTTT	CASSDYRGTDTQYF
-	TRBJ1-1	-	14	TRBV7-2	TGTGCCAGCAGCTCCGGGACAAATAAACCTGAAGCTTTCTTT	CASSSGTNKPEAFF
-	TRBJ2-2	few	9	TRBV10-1	TGCGCCAGTCACGGGGAGCTGTTTTTT	CASHGELFF
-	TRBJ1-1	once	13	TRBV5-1	TGCGCCAGCAGCTTAAGTTCGGTCACTGAAGCTTTCTTT	CASSLSSVTEAFF
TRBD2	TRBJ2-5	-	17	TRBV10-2	TGCGCCAGCAGGAAGATGACTAGCGGGACTACCCAAGAGACCCAGTACTTC	CASRKMTSGTTQETQYF
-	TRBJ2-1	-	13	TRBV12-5	TGTGCTAGTGGTCCTACTAGCCCGCATGAGCAGTTCTTC	CASGPTSPHEQFF
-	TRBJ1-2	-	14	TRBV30	TGTGCCTGGAGTGTTACGGGGGGCGGCGGTGGCTACACCTTC	CAWSVTGGGGGYTF
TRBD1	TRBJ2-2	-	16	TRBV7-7	TGTGCCAGCAGCCCCGGGACAGGGGCGGGTACCGGGGAGCTGTTTTTT	CASSPGTGAGTGELFF
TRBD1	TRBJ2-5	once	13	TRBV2	TGTGCCACCTCGAGGGGGCACCAAGAGACCCAGTACTTC	CATSRGHQETQYF
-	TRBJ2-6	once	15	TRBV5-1	TGCGCCAGCAGTATCCAGAATTCTGGGGCCAACGTCCTGACTTTC	CASSIQNSGANVLTF
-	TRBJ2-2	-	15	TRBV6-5	TGTGCCAGCAGTACAACAGGATTTAACACCGGGGAGCTGTTTTTT	CASSTTGFNTGELFF
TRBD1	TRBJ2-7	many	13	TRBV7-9	TGTGCCACCACCGGGACAGCGTCCTACGAGCAGTACTTC	CATTGTASYEQYF
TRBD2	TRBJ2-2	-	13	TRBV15	TGTGCCACCAGCGAGCGGGGGTCCGGGGAGCTGTTTTTT	CATSERGSGELFF
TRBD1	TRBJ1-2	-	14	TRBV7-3	TGTGCCAGCAGCTTAGGACAGGGCAGAGGTGGCTACACCTTC	CASSLGQGRGGYTF
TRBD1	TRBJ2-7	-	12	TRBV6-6	TGTGCCAGCAGTGCTACGGGACAGCCCTCCGGCTTC	CASSATGQPSGF
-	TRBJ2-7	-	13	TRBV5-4	TGTGCCAGCAGCTTAAGCCGAGTCACCGAGCAGTACTTC	CASSLSRVTEQYF
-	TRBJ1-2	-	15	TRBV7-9	TGTGCCAGCAGGCCGGACAGTTTAGCTAACTATGGCTACACCTTC	CASRPDSLANYGYTF
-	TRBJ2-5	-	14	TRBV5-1	TGCGCCAGCAGCTTGGAGACAGGTCAAGAGACCCAGTACTTC	CASSLETGQETQYF
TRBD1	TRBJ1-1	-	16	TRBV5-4	TGTGCCAGCAGCCCCAGTCGGACAGGGGCAAACACTGAAGCTTTCTTT	CASSPSRTGANTEAFF
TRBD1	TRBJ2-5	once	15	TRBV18	TGTGCCAGCTCACCCCTGACAGGGTTACAAGAGACCCAGTACTTC	CASSPLTGLQETQYF
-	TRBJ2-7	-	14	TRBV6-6	TGTGCCAGCAGTGATAGCGGAACCCCTCGTGAGCAGTACTTC	CASSDSGTPREQYF
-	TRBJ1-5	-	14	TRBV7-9	TGTGCCAGCAGCGTCTCAGGGAATAATCAGCCCCAGCATTTT	CASSVSGNNQPQHF
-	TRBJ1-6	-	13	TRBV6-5	TGTGCCAGCAGTAGACAAGGGGGATCACCCCTCCACTTT	CASSRQGGSPLHF
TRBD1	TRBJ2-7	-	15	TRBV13	TGTGCCAGCAGCTGGACAGGGGAGGGGTCCTACGAGCAGTACTTC	CASSWTGEGSYEQYF